This TCR beta chain emerged from a study of T-cell reconstitution after alpha-beta-depleted transplantation in children. The CDR3 covers 16 residues. V was pared by 6 bases and J by 4 bases, with 12 bases of the junction left unmatched. Germline loops: CDR1 MDHEN, CDR2 SYDVKM. Construction of the TCRbeta library involved unique molecular identifiers. From the PCR reads, TCRdb called clonotypes with MiXCR, one entry per CDR3 protein. The table records about 610,000 distinct CDR3 sequences, roughly a tenth of them present only once. Sequencing used PBMCs from the stem cell graft donor, obtained from the stem cell graft. This chain uses TRBV28 with TRBJ2-7; 10 bases fit TRBD2. This TCR came from a human donor who donated a stem cell graft to a child with acute myeloid leukemia. The CDR3: CASRPSGRAREYEQYF. The CDR3 DNA follows: TGTGCCAGCAGACCGAGCGGGAGGGCTCGCGAGTACGAGCAGTACTTC.